A selection of T cell receptor beta chains follows, all from one sample in a study of blood T cell repertoires in COVID-19. The method was immunoSEQ multiplex PCR; TCRdb's version includes in-frame clones alone and lacks a portion of them. The profile shows over 150,000 clones, roughly 83% of them singletons. The specimen was peripheral blood. These receptor sequences come from a woman aged 60-70 years with acute or convalescent COVID-19. The CDR3 runs from the conserved cysteine through the conserved F or W. The D gene is left open where the match is weak. The listing skips clone size in some rows; elsewhere it reads once, few, many or a size class.

abundance: .; j_gene: TRBJ1-1; v_gene: TRBV3-1/TRBV3-2; d_gene: .; CDR3aa: CASSQDAGFRGAFF; CDR3nt: TGTGCCAGCAGCCAAGACGCGGGATTCCGTGGAGCTTTCTTT
abundance: .; j_gene: TRBJ1-2; v_gene: TRBV4-3; d_gene: .; CDR3aa: CASSQMGAHYGYTF; CDR3nt: TGCGCCAGCAGCCAGATGGGGGCGCACTATGGCTACACCTTC
abundance: .; j_gene: TRBJ2-6; v_gene: TRBV30; d_gene: TRBD2; CDR3aa: CAWSVGGSGANVLTF; CDR3nt: TGTGCCTGGAGTGTGGGAGGGTCCGGGGCCAACGTCCTGACTTTC
abundance: once; j_gene: TRBJ2-7; v_gene: TRBV9; d_gene: .; CDR3aa: CASSPGTRTYEQYF; CDR3nt: TGTGCCAGCAGCCCCGGGACACGAACCTACGAGCAGTACTTC
abundance: .; j_gene: TRBJ1-3; v_gene: TRBV21-1; d_gene: .; CDR3aa: CASSRGERRNTIYF; CDR3nt: TGTGCCAGCAGCAGGGGGGAAAGGAGAAACACCATATATTTT
abundance: .; j_gene: TRBJ2-5; v_gene: TRBV4-2; d_gene: TRBD2; CDR3aa: CASSQDPSGGGQETQYF; CDR3nt: TGTGCCAGCAGCCAAGACCCTAGCGGGGGGGGCCAAGAGACCCAGTACTTC
abundance: .; j_gene: TRBJ1-4; v_gene: TRBV11-2; d_gene: .; CDR3aa: CASSLVWTPNEKLFF; CDR3nt: TGTGCCAGCAGCTTGGTGTGGACTCCTAATGAAAAACTGTTTTTT
abundance: once; j_gene: TRBJ2-5; v_gene: TRBV2; d_gene: .; CDR3aa: CASSDSQETQYF; CDR3nt: TGTGCCAGCTCGGACAGTCAAGAGACCCAGTACTTC
abundance: .; j_gene: TRBJ2-1; v_gene: TRBV5-1; d_gene: TRBD2; CDR3aa: CASSRPSSGDTEQFF; CDR3nt: TGCGCCAGCAGCCGGCCGTCTAGCGGGGATACTGAGCAGTTCTTC
abundance: .; j_gene: TRBJ1-5; v_gene: TRBV2; d_gene: .; CDR3aa: CASSLQGLSNQPQHF; CDR3nt: TGTGCCAGCAGCCTACAGGGTCTAAGCAATCAGCCCCAGCATTTT
abundance: .; j_gene: TRBJ1-1; v_gene: TRBV5-6; d_gene: .; CDR3aa: CASSSGQRGHTEAFF; CDR3nt: TGTGCCAGCAGCTCGGGGCAGCGGGGCCATACTGAAGCTTTCTTT
abundance: once; j_gene: TRBJ2-2; v_gene: TRBV7-7; d_gene: TRBD2; CDR3aa: CASSLLAGGPGELFF; CDR3nt: TGTGCTAGCAGCTTACTAGCGGGGGGGCCCGGGGAGCTGTTTTTT
abundance: .; j_gene: TRBJ1-6; v_gene: TRBV10-3; d_gene: .; CDR3aa: CAISAEGSPLHF; CDR3nt: TGTGCCATCAGTGCGGAGGGTTCACCCCTCCACTTT
abundance: .; j_gene: TRBJ1-1; v_gene: TRBV6-5; d_gene: .; CDR3aa: CASSYGGKLAEAFF; CDR3nt: TGTGCCAGCAGTTACGGGGGGAAATTGGCTGAAGCTTTCTTT
abundance: once; j_gene: TRBJ1-5; v_gene: TRBV4-1; d_gene: .; CDR3aa: CASSPEGNQPQHF; CDR3nt: TGCGCCAGCAGCCCCGAGGGCAATCAGCCCCAGCATTTT
abundance: .; j_gene: TRBJ1-6; v_gene: TRBV9; d_gene: TRBD1; CDR3aa: CASSMGQRRSNSPLHF; CDR3nt: TGTGCCAGCAGCATGGGACAGAGACGATCGAATTCACCCCTCCACTTT
abundance: .; j_gene: TRBJ1-1; v_gene: TRBV6-5; d_gene: .; CDR3aa: CASTQQLNTEAFF; CDR3nt: TGTGCCAGCACCCAACAGCTGAACACTGAAGCTTTCTTT
abundance: .; j_gene: TRBJ1-1; v_gene: TRBV10-3; d_gene: TRBD1; CDR3aa: CAISPEQGKGTEAFF; CDR3nt: TGTGCCATCAGTCCCGAACAGGGGAAGGGCACTGAAGCTTTCTTT
abundance: .; j_gene: TRBJ1-2; v_gene: TRBV27; d_gene: TRBD1; CDR3aa: CASSDSGGTGATYGYTF; CDR3nt: TGTGCCAGCAGTGACTCCGGGGGGACAGGGGCCACCTATGGCTACACCTTC
abundance: .; j_gene: TRBJ1-6; v_gene: TRBV6-1; d_gene: .; CDR3aa: CASSEQGSYNSPLHF; CDR3nt: TGTGCCAGCAGTGAACAGGGCTCCTATAATTCACCCCTCCACTTT
abundance: .; j_gene: TRBJ1-2; v_gene: TRBV7-8; d_gene: .; CDR3aa: CASSLSRGHYGYTF; CDR3nt: TGTGCCAGCAGCTTAAGTCGAGGCCACTATGGCTACACCTTC
abundance: .; j_gene: TRBJ2-1; v_gene: TRBV11-2; d_gene: .; CDR3aa: CASSLVQGGNNEQFF; CDR3nt: TGTGCCAGCAGCTTAGTTCAGGGGGGTAACAATGAGCAGTTCTTC
abundance: .; j_gene: TRBJ1-2; v_gene: TRBV5-1; d_gene: TRBD1; CDR3aa: CASSVDRVYGYTF; CDR3nt: TGCGCCAGCAGTGTGGACAGGGTTTATGGCTACACCTTC
abundance: .; j_gene: TRBJ2-5; v_gene: TRBV6-5; d_gene: .; CDR3aa: CASRRQVQETQYF; CDR3nt: TGTGCCAGCAGGAGACAGGTCCAAGAGACCCAGTACTTC
abundance: .; j_gene: TRBJ1-5; v_gene: TRBV3-1/TRBV3-2; d_gene: TRBD1; CDR3aa: CASSSGTGTNQPQHF; CDR3nt: TGTGCCAGCAGCTCTGGGACAGGGACCAATCAGCCCCAGCATTTT
abundance: .; j_gene: TRBJ1-5; v_gene: TRBV6-5; d_gene: .; CDR3aa: CASSYSSRGSNQPQHF; CDR3nt: TGTGCCAGCAGTTACTCGTCCAGAGGGAGCAATCAGCCCCAGCATTTT
abundance: .; j_gene: TRBJ1-2; v_gene: TRBV28; d_gene: .; CDR3aa: CASSSVGGVYYGYTF; CDR3nt: TGTGCCAGCAGTTCCGTCGGTGGTGTTTACTATGGCTACACCTTC